These 19 T cell receptor beta chains were all obtained from the same sample, sequenced in a study of blood T cells in healthy people across ages. With a J-beta primer mix and a sample-barcoded 5' primer, a second PCR ran about 6 to 11 cycles. TCRdb fed the 5' RACE reads into MiXCR, producing one record per CDR3 protein. The sample carries over 1,300,000 distinct CDR3 sequences, 59% recorded once. Sequencing input: blood. The source of these receptors is a man between 18 and 29 years old in good health.

The chain carries TRBV20-1 and TRBJ1-5; 7 nucleotides line up with TRBD1. Germline V gene sequence: CDR1 DFQATT, CDR2 SNEGSKA (reference sequence). J was trimmed by 3 bases and V by 5 bases; bases with no gene match: 7. CDR3 length: 14 amino acids. The CDR3 loop reads CSAAPGQLNQPQHF. As DNA, the CDR3 is TGCAGTGCTGCCCCGGGACAGCTCAATCAGCCCCAGCATTTT.

The chain recombines TRBV21-1 with TRBJ2-2; whether TRBD1, the table's D call, matches the DNA was not checked. TRBV21-1 is given as a pseudogene. The CDR3 covers 16 residues. The CDR3 DNA is TGTGCCAGCAGCAAAGGGGACAGGGCTAACACCGGGGAGCTGTTTTTT. This encodes CASSKGDRANTGELFF.

The rearrangement links TRBV5-5 to TRBJ1-5, with a tentative D call TRBD1 (5 bases). The CDR3 runs to 16 residues. Trimming took 0 bases from V and 1 from J, leaving 11 bases between them. Germline CDR1 and CDR2: SGHKS and YYEKEE (reference sequence). The CDR3 loop reads CASSLGPRDSNQPQHF. The DNA of the CDR3 is TGTGCCAGCAGCTTGGGCCCCAGGGACAGCAATCAGCCCCAGCATTTT. The whole variable domain, remainder taken from reference TRBV5-5 and TRBJ1-5, is DAGVTQSPTHLIKTRGQQVTLRCSPISGHKSVSWYQQVLGQGPQFIFQYYEKEERGRGNFPDRFSARQFPNYSSELNVNALLLGDSALYLCASSLGPRDSNQPQHFGDGTRLSIL.

The rearrangement joins TRBV7-6 to TRBJ2-1; 8 bases match TRBD2. The CDR3 covers 15 residues. Germline CDR1 reads SGHVS; CDR2 reads FNYEAQ. V lost 5 bases to trimming and J lost 6 bases; unmatched junction nucleotides: 9. The CDR3 DNA reads TGTGCCAGCAGCCATAGCGGGACTTACCGCAATGAGCAGTTCTTC. Translating gives CASSHSGTYRNEQFF.

The chain uses TRBV7-2 and TRBJ2-3; 7 bases are a match to TRBD1. J lost 4 bases, V lost 5 bases, and 9 bases had no gene match. The CDR3 is 15 amino acids. In germline, CDR1 is SGHTA, CDR2 FQGNSA. As DNA, the CDR3 is TGTGCCAGCAGCCTATCCAGGGGGAGCTCAGATACGCAGTATTTT. Its protein product is CASSLSRGSSDTQYF.

The chain couples TRBV7-9 to TRBJ2-7; no clear D gene. The V gene lost 5 bases and the J gene lost 6 bases, with 14 bases spanning the gap. Germline loops: CDR1 SEHNR, CDR2 FQNEAQ (reference sequence). CDR3 length equals 13 residues. The CDR3 spells CASSGYRAGEQYF. CDR3 nucleotide sequence: TGTGCCAGCAGCGGGTATCGGGCAGGCGAGCAGTACTTC. Using reference TRBV7-9 and TRBJ2-7 for the parts outside the CDR3, the full variable domain is DTGVSQNPRHKITKRGQNVTFRCDPISEHNRLYWYRQTLGQGPEFLTYFQNEAQLEKSRLLSDRFSAERPKGSFSTLEIQRTEQGDSAMYLCASSGYRAGEQYFGPGTRLTVT.

The J gene is TRBJ1-5, the V gene TRBV10-3, with 7 bases identical to TRBD1. J gave up 0 bases and V 3 bases, and 2 bases lay outside the gene matches. In germline, CDR1 is ENHRY, CDR2 SYGVKD. The CDR3 consists of 15 residues. The CDR3 nucleotides are TGTGCCATCAGTGAACAGGGGCTTAGCAATCAGCCCCAGCATTTT. Its protein product is CAISEQGLSNQPQHF.

This clonotype was counted a single time. This chain's CDR3 is CASSLSLRPSNTEAFF. As DNA, the CDR3 is TGTGCCAGCAGCTTATCTCTCCGTCCCTCGAACACTGAAGCTTTCTTT. The rearrangement uses TRBV7-9 and TRBJ1-1; D is undetermined. CDR1 SEHNR and CDR2 FQNEAQ come from the germline V gene (reference sequence). Trimming removed 2 bases at V and 1 base at J, with 14 bases between. The CDR3 has 16 residues.

The gene calls are TRBV9 and TRBJ2-7, with D uncertain. CDR3 size: 14 residues. The germline V gene has CDR1 SGDLS and CDR2 YYNGEE. V gave up 0 bases and J gave up 2 bases, with 9 bases separating them. The CDR3 DNA reads TGTGCCAGCAGCGTAGGCGGATTTACCTACGAGCAGTACTTC. It encodes CASSVGGFTYEQYF.

This clonotype came up many times. The V call is TRBV20-1, the J call TRBJ2-7; D not resolved. Trimming stripped 5 bases from V and 3 bases from J, with 17 bases between. The germline gives CDR1 DFQATT, CDR2 SNEGSKA (reference sequence). The CDR3 runs 14 residues. CDR3 amino acids: CSAGQRPNIYEQYF. The CDR3 DNA sequence: TGCAGTGCTGGCCAAAGACCCAATATCTACGAGCAGTACTTC.

The gene calls are TRBV7-9 and TRBJ2-5; no definite D call. CDR1 and CDR2 from the germline V gene are SEHNR and FQNEAQ (reference sequence). Trimming took 5 bases from V and 5 from J, leaving 12 bases between them. The CDR3 loop spans 13 amino acids. The CDR3 nucleotides read TGTGCCAGCAGCATACCAAGTAGCGAGACCCAGTACTTC. Its protein product is CASSIPSSETQYF.

Here the CDR3 reads CASSPLASGMSSYEQYF. As DNA, the CDR3 is TGTGCCAGCAGTCCCTTAGCGAGCGGGATGAGCTCCTACGAGCAGTACTTC. The chain links TRBV27 to TRBJ2-7, with 7 bases lining up with TRBD2. CDR1 is MNHEY, CDR2 SMNVEV, per germline (reference sequence). Trimming cost V 5 bases and J 0 bases; bases outside gene matches: 13. CDR3 length: 17 residues.

The genes are TRBV12-3 or TRBV12-4 and TRBJ2-1; TRBD1 is a possible D gene (6 bases). This CDR3 is built from 14 residues. V shed 5 bases and J shed 13 bases, with 21 bases lying between them. CDR3 in amino acids: CASSRSFRGETQFF. CDR3 DNA: TGTGCCAGCAGTCGATCCTTCAGGGGTGAGACCCAGTTCTTC.

In its sample, this clonotype was seen a few times. The CDR3 is CASSSGGSVNEQFF. In DNA, the CDR3 is TGTGCCAGCAGTTCAGGGGGCTCGGTTAATGAGCAGTTCTTC. V gene TRBV6-1 combines with J gene TRBJ2-1, with 8 bases aligning to TRBD1. Trimming removed 5 bases from V and 7 bases from J; junction bases left unmatched: 7. Germline CDR1 is MNHNS and CDR2 is SASEGT. The CDR3 length is 14 residues.

In its sample, this clonotype was seen many times. CDR3 nucleotides: TGTGCCAGCAGCCTACCCGGGTCTTACAATGAGCAGTTCTTC. It yields the protein CASSLPGSYNEQFF. The chain has TRBV12-3 or TRBV12-4 and TRBJ2-1, with D uncertain. The CDR3 has 14 residues. Trimming shortened V by 6 bases and J by 4 bases, and 13 bases separated the two germline ends.

This sequence joins TRBV27 and TRBJ2-1; no clear D gene. V was trimmed by 5 bases and J by 12 bases, leaving 17 bases between them. Per germline, CDR1 MNHEY and CDR2 SMNVEV (reference sequence). This CDR3 has 13 amino acids. The CDR3 sequence: CASSADHNIGQFF. Written as DNA, the CDR3 is TGTGCCAGCAGTGCTGACCACAACATTGGGCAGTTCTTC.

This clonotype has just a few counts. The chain recombines TRBV3-1 with TRBJ2-1, with D uncertain. CDR3 length: 14 amino acids. The V and J ends lost 8 bases and 7 bases respectively, with 18 bases between them. CDR1 LGHDT and CDR2 YNNKEL come from the germline V gene (reference sequence). The CDR3 sequence is CASVAPGIPNEQFF. The CDR3 DNA follows: TGTGCCAGCGTCGCCCCTGGGATCCCAAATGAGCAGTTCTTC.

The J gene is TRBJ1-3, the V gene TRBV12-3 or TRBV12-4, with 7 bases aligning to TRBD1. The ends lost 5 bases at V and 2 bases at J; junction bases unmatched: 6. This CDR3 has 15 residues. CDR3 nucleotides: TGTGCCAGCAGTCCGGGACAGTACCCTGGAAACACCATATATTTT. Encoded protein: CASSPGQYPGNTIYF.

This clonotype was seen a few times. This rearrangement joins TRBV20-1 to TRBJ1-5; the match to TRBD1 covers 8 bases. J lost 6 bases, V lost 2 bases, and 3 bases had no gene match. The CDR3 consists of 13 residues. The germline V gene encodes CDR1 DFQATT and CDR2 SNEGSKA (reference sequence). The CDR3 bases are TGCAGTGCTAGAACAGGGGGTAGTCAGCCCCAGCATTTT. Amino acid sequence: CSARTGGSQPQHF.